The 22 T cell receptor beta chains below all came from one sample that was sequenced in a study of T cell repertoires in cytomegalovirus infection. TCRdb used MiXCR to reprocess the reads, holding one entry per CDR3 protein. Here the sample spans about 450,000 distinct CDR3 sequences, around 32% being singletons. Material: PBMCs. These receptors were obtained from a human donor in good health (CMV status not recorded). Some clones in this sample may be carry-over from other donors' samples.

The table lists this clonotype with many counts. The J gene is TRBJ1-3, the V gene TRBV7-2; a possible D gene is TRBD1 (5 bases). The CDR3 runs to 15 residues. The germline CDR1 and CDR2 sequences are SGHTA and FQGNSA. With 4 bases removed from V and 0 bases from J, the gap between germline ends came to 10 bases. CDR3 sequence: CASSSQTVSGNTIYF. The CDR3 DNA is TGTGCCAGCAGCTCCCAGACAGTCTCTGGAAACACCATATATTTT.

CDR3 in DNA: TGTGCCAGCAGTGAAGTGGGACGGGGCAATCAGCCCCAGCATTTT. It translates to CASSEVGRGNQPQHF. This chain joins TRBV6-1 and TRBJ1-5, with D tentatively TRBD1 (5 bases). The CDR3 totals 15 residues. The V gene lost 1 base and the J gene lost 2 bases, with 9 bases spanning the gap. The germline V gene has CDR1 MNHNS and CDR2 SASEGT.

The J gene is TRBJ2-7, the V gene TRBV6-2 or TRBV6-3; 10 bases are shared with TRBD2. This CDR3 is 16 amino acids long. V lost 2 bases, J lost 5 bases, and 9 bases stayed unmatched. The germline V gene encodes CDR1 MNHEY and CDR2 SVGEGT. CDR3 bases: TGTGCCAGCAGTTACCATCTAGGACTAGCGGTGGACGAGCAGTACTTC. Translated: CASSYHLGLAVDEQYF.

About this clonotype: With a much larger clone just one base away, this may be a read error. The chain combines TRBV4-1 with TRBJ2-7; 7 bases align to TRBD1. J was trimmed by 4 bases and V by 0 bases; bases with no gene match: 12. Germline CDR1 reads MGHRA; CDR2 reads YSYEKL. The CDR3 has 17 residues. CDR3 sequence reads: CASSQDLGYRGEYEQYF. The CDR3, as DNA: TGCGCCAGCAGCCAAGATCTAGGGTACAGGGGCGAGTACGAGCAGTACTTC.

Of note for this clonotype: A much larger clone differs from this one at a single base, so this may be a read error. The V gene is TRBV7-2, the J gene TRBJ2-7; weak D call: TRBD1 (6 bases). Germline CDR1 SGHTA, CDR2 FQGNSA. V dropped 5 bases and J dropped 2 bases, with 16 bases sitting between them. The CDR3 consists of 15 residues. CDR3 bases: TGTGCCAGCAGCATAGATCAGGGGCATACCTACGAGCAGTACTTC. This sequence encodes CASSIDQGHTYEQYF.

This clonotype showed up many times. The V gene is TRBV29-1, the J gene TRBJ1-2, with D unresolved. The CDR3 covers 12 residues. Per the germline V gene, CDR1 is SQVTM and CDR2 is ANQGSEA. The V gene lost 4 bases and the J gene lost 4 bases, with 10 bases spanning the gap. CDR3 coding DNA: TGCAGCGTTGTAAGAGGAGTCTATGGCTACACCTTC. This gives the protein CSVVRGVYGYTF.

Comments on this clonotype: One end of the junction fails to match germline, which may point to a read error. The V gene is TRBV11-2, the J gene TRBJ1-1; 7 bases are a match to TRBD1. The CDR3 is 14 residues long. The V gene's germline CDR1 is SGHAT and CDR2 FQNNGV. The CDR3 region is CAISSNRGYTEAFF. CDR3 bases: TGTGCCATCAGCAGTAACAGGGGTTACACTGAAGCTTTCTTT. The whole variable domain, filled in from reference TRBV11-2 and TRBJ1-1, reads EAGVAQSPRYKIIEKRQSVAFWCNPISGHATLYWYQQILGQGPKLLIQFQNNGVVDDSQLPKDRFSAERLKGVDSTLKIQPAKLEDSAVYLCAISSNRGYTEAFFGQGTRLTVV.

J is TRBJ1-3 and V is TRBV11-1; a possible D gene is TRBD1 (6 bases). This CDR3 has 17 amino acids. The V end was cut by 5 bases, the J end by 0 bases, with 17 bases between. Germline CDR1 and CDR2: SGHAT and FQDESV (reference sequence). The CDR3 DNA reads as TGTGCCAGCAGCCTACCTCGAGGGACATACTCTGGAAACACCATATATTTT. Residues: CASSLPRGTYSGNTIYF.

This clonotype was observed a handful of times. This chain connects TRBV2 to TRBJ2-3; no reliable D call. V was cut by 6 bases and J by 5 bases, with 15 bases left in between. This CDR3 contains 14 residues. Germline CDR1 is SNHLY and CDR2 is FYNNEI. CDR3 nucleotides: TGTGCCAGCAGGCGCAACCCAACGATAGATACGCAGTATTTT. Protein: CASRRNPTIDTQYF.

This clonotype has a handful of counts. The V gene is TRBV6-5, the J gene TRBJ1-1; maybe TRBD1 (5 bases). Germline V gene data show CDR1 as MNHEY and CDR2 as SVGAGI. There are 12 residues in the CDR3. V was shortened by 3 bases and J by 8 bases, with 10 bases between the two germline ends. The CDR3 reads CASSYRRGEAFF. CDR3 DNA sequence: TGTGCCAGCAGTTATAGGAGGGGAGAAGCTTTCTTT.

The rearrangement links TRBV7-9 to TRBJ2-5, with D tentatively TRBD1 or TRBD2 (5 bases each). This CDR3 spans 13 amino acids. Germline CDR1 SEHNR, CDR2 FQNEAQ (reference sequence). V was pared by 6 bases and J by 4 bases, with 12 bases between. The CDR3 nucleotides are TGTGCCAGCAGTATAGGGGACGCAGAGACCCAGTACTTC. Translation: CASSIGDAETQYF.

V is TRBV20-1 and J is TRBJ1-5; D not certain. V was pared by 3 bases and J by 4 bases, with 10 bases between. Germline V lookup: CDR1 DFQATT, CDR2 SNEGSKA (reference sequence). There are 13 residues in the CDR3. Here the CDR3 reads CSASSGNNQPQHF. The CDR3 coding sequence is TGCAGTGCTAGTTCGGGAAATAATCAGCCCCAGCATTTT.

With regard to this clonotype: One junction end does not reproduce the germline sequence, and a read error may be involved. V usage is TRBV10-2 and J usage is TRBJ2-7; the D is unclear. This CDR3 region has 16 residues. From germline, CDR1 is WSHSY and CDR2 SAAADI. The chain's CDR3 is CASSDPGSKGSYEPYF. The DNA of the CDR3 is TGCGCAAGCAGTGATCCGGGCAGCAAAGGGTCCTACGAGCCGTACTTC.

The count of this clonotype is one. The chain links TRBV12-3 or TRBV12-4 to TRBJ2-7; 11 bases are shared with TRBD1. The CDR3 is 16 residues long. V gave up 0 bases and J gave up 5 bases; unmatched junction bases: 6. This chain's CDR3 is CASSLALGTGGHEQYF. In nucleotides, the CDR3 is TGTGCCAGCAGTTTAGCGCTAGGGACAGGGGGGCACGAGCAGTACTTC.

The chain links TRBV12-3 or TRBV12-4 to TRBJ1-6; 8 nucleotides match TRBD1. The CDR3 length is 15 residues. The junction had 6 bases not matched to a gene; V was cut back by 4 bases and J by 7 bases. In DNA form, the CDR3 reads TGTGCCAGCAGTTCCCGACAGGGGTGGAATTCACCCCTCCACTTT. It yields the protein CASSSRQGWNSPLHF.

The chain employs TRBV10-3 and TRBJ2-1; tentatively, D is TRBD2 (5 bases). V dropped 0 bases and J dropped 6 bases, with 9 bases sitting between them. The CDR3 runs to 14 residues. The germline V gene has CDR1 ENHRY and CDR2 SYGVKD. The CDR3 loop reads CAISESTGSNEQFF. CDR3 nucleotides: TGTGCCATCAGTGAGTCGACGGGGAGCAATGAGCAGTTCTTC.

In the case of this clonotype: The junction does not match germline at one end; this may be a read error. The chain uses TRBV7-7 and TRBJ2-1, with 8 bases aligning to TRBD1. Germline V lookup: CDR1 SSHAT, CDR2 FNYEAQ (reference sequence). The CDR3 totals 14 residues. CDR3 bases: TGTGCTAGCAGCTTAAGTGCGGGGACAGGTGAGCAGTTCTTC. Amino acid sequence: CASSLSAGTGEQFF. The variable domain in full, with the rest retrieved from reference TRBV7-7 and TRBJ2-1, is GAGVSQSPRYKVTKRGQDVTLRCDPISSHATLYWYQQALGQGPEFLTYFNYEAQPDKSGLPSDRFSAERPEGSISTLTIQRTEQRDSAMYRCASSLSAGTGEQFFGPGTRLTVL.

This clonotype has a handful of counts. CDR3 sequence: CASSFSAGGYEQFF. The CDR3 nucleotides are TGTGCCAGCAGCTTTTCGGCAGGAGGGTATGAGCAGTTCTTC. This sequence joins TRBV5-6 and TRBJ2-1, with D perhaps TRBD2 (6 bases). The germline gives CDR1 SGHDT, CDR2 YYEEEE. The V gene lost 2 bases and the J gene lost 8 bases, with 14 bases spanning the gap. This CDR3 has 14 residues.

The rearrangement links TRBV18 to TRBJ2-7; 10 positions agree with TRBD1. This CDR3 is 15 amino acids long. J was trimmed by 2 bases and V by 3 bases; bases with no gene match: 4. Germline assignment: CDR1 KGHSH and CDR2 LQKENI. CDR3 nucleotides: TGTGCCAGCTCACCCCGGACAGGGGGTCCCTACGAGCAGTACTTC. Protein product: CASSPRTGGPYEQYF.

The rearrangement joins TRBV6-1 to TRBJ2-3, with 8 bases aligning to TRBD1. Germline assignment: CDR1 MNHNS and CDR2 SASEGT. Trimming at V came to 6 bases and at J to 2 bases, leaving 10 bases not matched to a gene. This CDR3 has 16 residues. Written as DNA, the CDR3 is TGTGCCAGCAGAACCCCAGGGGGCCCTACCACAGATACGCAGTATTTT. This translates into CASRTPGGPTTDTQYF.

Concerning this clonotype: The CDR3 does not end in the conserved phenylalanine or tryptophan, so this is likely a read error. The CDR3 reads CASSKRRTEAFS. The CDR3 DNA is TGTGCCAGCAGCAAAAGGAGGACGGAAGCTTTCTCT. The V call is TRBV28, the J call TRBJ1-1; D gene uncertain. CDR3 size: 12 residues. Germline lookup yields CDR1 MDHEN and CDR2 SYDVKM. Deletions cut 6 bases from V and 8 bases from J, with 13 bases between.

The rearrangement joins TRBV20-1 to TRBJ1-1; D possibly corresponds to TRBD1 (5 bases). This CDR3 is 20 amino acids long. Trimming cost V 1 base and J 0 bases, with 27 bases left between them. CDR1 is DFQATT and CDR2 is SNEGSKA in the germline V gene (reference sequence). The CDR3 DNA reads as TGCAGTGCTAGAGTTGGACAAAGGTATGCCCAGACGGACATGAACACTGAAGCTTTCTTT. It specifies CSARVGQRYAQTDMNTEAFF.